Listed here are 24 T cell receptor beta chains from one sample, sequenced in a study of OX40 agonist ivuxolimab in advanced cancers. The library was made by the immunoSEQ multiplex PCR assay. The source is immuneACCESS, and TCRdb retained only in-frame sequences with V and J called. Part of the clones is not carried over; for the studies checked, unresolved V genes explain less than half of this, and the remainder is unexplained. The sample contains roughly 64,000 clones, roughly 80% of them found a single time. The top ten clonotypes cover approximately 5% of the sample. Sequences were derived from CD4+ or CD8+ T cells sorted from blood, sampled in a trial of the OX40 agonist ivuxolimab. These receptors all come from an adult with an advanced solid tumor such as melanoma, head and neck, liver or kidney cancer.

The rearrangement joins TRBV5-4 to TRBJ2-7; D might be TRBD1 (6 bases). V lost 2 bases and J 3 bases, leaving 12 bases between the germline ends. The germline gives CDR1 SGHNT, CDR2 YYREEE (reference sequence). This CDR3 region has 14 residues. CDR3 protein: CASSLDRSYYEQYF. DNA of the CDR3: TGTGCCAGCAGCTTAGACAGGTCTTACTACGAGCAGTACTTC. The full variable domain, its missing parts supplied by reference TRBV5-4 and TRBJ2-7, is ETGVTQSPTHLIKTRGQQVTLRCSSQSGHNTVSWYQQALGQGPQFIFQYYREEENGRGNFPPRFSGLQFPNYSSELNVNALELDDSALYLCASSLDRSYYEQYFGPGTRLTVT.

The rearrangement joins TRBV5-1 to TRBJ2-7; 8 bases line up with TRBD1. Germline-derived CDR1 and CDR2 are SGHRS and YFSETQ. V was pared by 4 bases and J by 4 bases, with 7 bases of the junction left unmatched. This CDR3 has 14 residues. CDR3 sequence: CASSPPGQEYEQYF. CDR3 bases: TGCGCCAGCAGCCCCCCGGGACAGGAGTACGAGCAGTACTTC.

This clone was recorded once. V and J are TRBV9 and TRBJ1-1, with 7 bases aligning to TRBD1. The CDR3 extends over 15 amino acids. V gave up 0 bases and J gave up 1 base; unmatched junction bases: 3. Germline V gene sequence: CDR1 SGDLS, CDR2 YYNGEE. Here the CDR3 DNA reads TGTGCCAGCAGCGTAGGTAGGGGGCGGAACACTGAAGCTTTCTTT. Residues: CASSVGRGRNTEAFF.

The gene calls are TRBV27 and TRBJ2-1, with D possibly matching TRBD2 (6 bases). The V gene lost 6 bases and the J gene lost 7 bases, with 19 bases spanning the gap. The CDR3 loop spans 15 amino acids. CDR1 MNHEY and CDR2 SMNVEV come from the germline V gene (reference sequence). The DNA of the CDR3 is TGTGCCAGCAGCCGAGTTAAGGAGGGCCTGAATGAGCAGTTCTTC. It specifies CASSRVKEGLNEQFF.

The chain recombines TRBV10-2 with TRBJ2-1, with TRBD2 matching 10 bases. CDR1 and CDR2 from the germline V gene are WSHSY and SAAADI. V shed 6 bases and J 2 bases; nucleotides not matched to a gene: 7. The CDR3 sequence is 16 residues long. Here the CDR3 reads CASRDRSGRAYNEQFF. The CDR3 coding sequence is TGCGCCAGCAGAGACAGAAGCGGGAGGGCCTACAATGAGCAGTTCTTC.

This clone showed up just once. J is TRBJ1-2 and V is TRBV11-1; D unclear. Germline values: CDR1 SGHAT, CDR2 FQDESV (reference sequence). The CDR3 runs to 13 residues. The V gene lost 5 bases and the J gene lost 4 bases, with 11 bases spanning the gap. The CDR3 sequence is CASSLDGAYGYTF. The DNA for the CDR3 is TGTGCCAGCAGCCTGGACGGAGCCTATGGCTACACCTTC.

The CDR3 DNA follows: TGCGCCAGCAGCCACCCCCCGTGGAGGGGGCCCCACAATGAGCAGTTCTTC. Its protein is CASSHPPWRGPHNEQFF. The chain links TRBV4-1 to TRBJ2-1, with D perhaps TRBD1 (7 bases). V lost 3 bases to trimming and J lost 5 bases, with 20 bases between them. The germline V gene has CDR1 MGHRA and CDR2 YSYEKL. CDR3 length: 17 amino acids.

The rearrangement links TRBV30 to TRBJ2-7; D gene uncertain. Trimming removed 0 bases at V and 0 bases at J, with 3 bases between. Per germline, CDR1 GTSNPN and CDR2 SVGIG (reference sequence). CDR3 length: 12 amino acids. In DNA, the CDR3 is TGTGCCTGGAGTGTAAGCTCCTACGAGCAGTACTTC. Translation gives CAWSVSSYEQYF. The full variable domain, with the rest looked up from reference TRBV30 and TRBJ2-7, is SQTIHQWPATLVQPVGSPLSLECTVEGTSNPNLYWYRQAAGRGLQLLFYSVGIGQISSEVPQNLSASRPQDRQFILSSKKLLLSDSGFYLCAWSVSSYEQYFGPGTRLTVT.

This rearrangement joins TRBV11-2 to TRBJ2-1; D is perhaps TRBD2 (5 bases). V was trimmed by 4 bases and J by 2 bases, leaving 12 bases between them. This CDR3 is built from 15 residues. Looked up from germline, CDR1 is SGHAT and CDR2 is FQNNGV. In DNA, the CDR3 is TGTGCCAGCAGCTCCGGACTGCAAGCCTACAATGAGCAGTTCTTC. This encodes CASSSGLQAYNEQFF.

This sequence joins TRBV5-1 and TRBJ1-6, with a tentative D call TRBD1 (6 bases). With 1 base removed from V and 2 bases from J, the gap between germline ends came to 13 bases. Germline values: CDR1 SGHRS, CDR2 YFSETQ. This CDR3 comprises 17 residues. CDR3 bases: TGCGCCAGCAGCTTGAGGTCAGGGGCCCCCTATAATTCACCCCTCCACTTT. It specifies CASSLRSGAPYNSPLHF.

This clone was seen only a few times. This chain joins TRBV27 and TRBJ1-5; D remains ambiguous. Trimming cost V 3 bases and J 4 bases, with 4 bases left between them. Germline values: CDR1 MNHEY, CDR2 SMNVEV (reference sequence). The CDR3 totals 12 residues. CDR3 bases: TGTGCCAGCAGTTTCCCGAATCAGCCCCAGCATTTT. Encoded protein: CASSFPNQPQHF.

The rearrangement joins TRBV6-5 to TRBJ2-4; TRBD2 is a possible D gene (5 bases). Germline CDR1 reads MNHEY; CDR2 reads SVGAGI. V gave up 2 bases and J gave up 0 bases, with 8 bases separating them. The CDR3 contains 15 residues. CDR3 sequence reads: CASSYAGLAKNIQYF. The CDR3 nucleotides are TGTGCCAGCAGTTACGCAGGACTAGCCAAAAACATTCAGTACTTC.

This clone came up a few times. V usage is TRBV4-3 and J usage is TRBJ2-2; 10 bases are a match to TRBD1. The ends lost 4 bases at V and 4 bases at J; junction bases unmatched: 3. Germline-derived CDR1 and CDR2 are LGHNA and YSLEER. The CDR3 sequence is 15 residues long. The CDR3, as DNA: TGCGCCAGCAGCCCCCGGGACAGGGGCACCGGGGAGCTGTTTTTT. Protein: CASSPRDRGTGELFF.

V gene TRBV6-1 combines with J gene TRBJ1-5, with D unresolved. The CDR3 runs to 16 residues. V was shortened by 2 bases and J by 7 bases, with 18 bases between the two germline ends. In germline, CDR1 is MNHNS, CDR2 SASEGT. CDR3 coding DNA: TGTGCCAGCAGTGAATCGTTTGGGCAGATATACCAGCCCCAGCATTTT. Amino acids: CASSESFGQIYQPQHF.

The J gene is TRBJ2-2, the V gene TRBV29-1; the match to TRBD1 covers 7 bases. The CDR3 consists of 15 residues. With V trimmed by 3 bases and J by 2 bases, 6 bases remained unmatched. The V gene's germline CDR1 is SQVTM and CDR2 ANQGSEA. The CDR3 is CSVDPGQRNTGELFF. The CDR3 DNA follows: TGCAGCGTTGACCCGGGACAGCGAAACACCGGGGAGCTGTTTTTT.

Remarks on this clone: This is likely an artifact of a read error, given a far larger clone one base away. The sample has other DNA sequences that encode this CDR3 too. The gene calls are TRBV6-1 and TRBJ2-5, with 12 bases identical to TRBD2. V trimming: 2 bases; J trimming: 2 bases; junction bases outside the gene matches: 0. Germline V lookup: CDR1 MNHNS, CDR2 SASEGT. The CDR3 is made up of 15 amino acids. In DNA form, the CDR3 reads TGTGCCAGCAGTGAACTAGCGGGAGGGCAAGAGACCCAGTACTTC. Residues: CASSELAGGQETQYF.

This chain uses TRBV2 with TRBJ1-4; no firm D call. The CDR3 extends over 15 amino acids. The germline gives CDR1 SNHLY, CDR2 FYNNEI. Trimming took 1 base from V and 4 from J, leaving 10 bases between them. The CDR3, as DNA: TGTGCCAGCAGTGAAGTGGGCATATATAATGAAAAACTGTTTTTT. Amino acids: CASSEVGIYNEKLFF.

The chain uses TRBV27 and TRBJ1-1, with D unclear. The CDR3 is 13 residues long. Trimming took 0 bases from V and 5 from J, leaving 7 bases between them. Germline V gives CDR1 MNHEY, CDR2 SMNVEV (reference sequence). The CDR3 sequence: CASSLSRETEAFF. The CDR3 region has the DNA TGTGCCAGCAGTTTATCCCGGGAGACTGAAGCTTTCTTT.

The J gene is TRBJ1-2, the V gene TRBV27; no reliable D call. In germline, CDR1 is MNHEY, CDR2 SMNVEV (reference sequence). CDR3 length: 14 residues. The V and J ends lost 8 bases and 7 bases respectively, with 20 bases between them. As DNA, the CDR3 is TGTGCCAGCTTGAAGGAGTCGATGATTGCTGGCTACACCTTC. It yields the protein CASLKESMIAGYTF.

This chain joins TRBV2 and TRBJ2-1; D is ambiguous. Trimming left V 0 bases short and J 9 bases short, with 6 bases between. The CDR3 runs to 12 residues. CDR1 is SNHLY, CDR2 FYNNEI, per germline. The CDR3 DNA is TGTGCCAGCAGTGAAGCAGGTTTTGAGCAGTTCTTC. Translating gives CASSEAGFEQFF.

V gene TRBV7-9 combines with J gene TRBJ2-3, with TRBD2 identical over 8 bases. V was clipped by 5 bases and J by 3 bases; unmatched bases: 4. From germline, CDR1 is SEHNR and CDR2 FQNEAQ (reference sequence). The CDR3 consists of 14 residues. The DNA of the CDR3 is TGTGCCAGCAGCCTGGGACTAGGTACAGATACGCAGTATTTT. Translation gives CASSLGLGTDTQYF.

There are a few counts of this clone. V gene TRBV4-1 combines with J gene TRBJ2-1; possibly TRBD1 or TRBD2 for D (5 bases each). This CDR3 is 15 amino acids long. V lost 1 base and J 8 bases, leaving 15 bases between the germline ends. Germline CDR1 and CDR2: MGHRA and YSYEKL. CDR3 bases: TGCGCCAGCAGCCAAGTTGGGACCGACGAGGATGAGCAGTTCTTC. This gives the protein CASSQVGTDEDEQFF.

This clone was counted between two and nine times. V gene TRBV10-3 combines with J gene TRBJ1-2; D may be TRBD1 (6 bases). Germline CDR1 is ENHRY and CDR2 is SYGVKD. Between the trimmed V and J ends, which lost 10 bases and 0 bases, there was a span of 18 bases. The CDR3 is 15 residues long. The chain's CDR3 is CATQGTLTPNYGYTF. CDR3 DNA sequence: TGTGCCACGCAGGGGACGCTTACACCTAACTATGGCTACACCTTC.

The chain has TRBV2 and TRBJ1-2, with a weak D call TRBD1 (5 bases). Germline-derived CDR1 and CDR2 are SNHLY and FYNNEI. Trimming took 8 bases from V and 7 from J, leaving 23 bases between them. The CDR3 runs 15 residues. For the CDR3, the DNA is TGTGCCAGCCCCCAGGGACGGATCCCAGAGGCTGGCTACACCTTC. Its translation: CASPQGRIPEAGYTF.